This T cell receptor (beta chain) emerged from a study of T-cell memory formation after mild COVID-19. V lost 1 base, J lost 4 bases, and 13 bases lay in between. CDR3 length: 15 residues. In germline, CDR1 is SGHVS, CDR2 FQNEAQ. A few counts support this clonotype. TCRdb reanalysed the 5' RACE reads using MiXCR and keeps one entry per CDR3 protein. Among over 95,000 distinct CDR3 sequences, about a fifth were seen once, and the ten largest hold under 50%. The sample was PBMCs or a T cell subset sorted from them (not recorded which). V gene TRBV7-8 combines with J gene TRBJ2-5, with D perhaps TRBD2 (6 bases). This TCR derives from a man between 18 and 29 years old who had mild COVID-19 (a few samples of this study predate the infection). Cell type and time point are not known. The CDR3 DNA is TGTGCCAGCAGCTTAGGGCGGGGTTACGGAGAGACCCAGTACTTC. This translates into CASSLGRGYGETQYF.